Sequencing of this TCR beta chain was carried out in a study of CD8+CD57+ T cells in acquired aplastic anemia. Overall study context: When averaged, DNA from sorted CD4+ and CD8+ cells came to approximately 3.2 ug.

Only patients with CD8+CD57+ cell expansion on flow cytometry were chosen for sequencing. Trimming took 0 bases from V and 2 from J, leaving 17 bases between them. Germline values: CDR1 DFQATT, CDR2 SNEGSKA (reference sequence). CDR3 length equals 16 residues. Genomic DNA served as template for TCR beta VDJ and CDR3 profiling. Each CDR3 protein is one row after TCRdb ran MiXCR on the reads. Of a few hundred thousand distinct CDR3 sequences in the sample, roughly 82% were seen once. The chain joins TRBV20-1 to TRBJ2-7, with D tentatively TRBD2 (5 bases). The TCR comes from a human donor with aplastic anemia. Sequencing was performed on sorted CD4+, CD8+, or CD8+CD57+ T cells (not recorded which) from PBMCs. CDR3 sequence (DNA): TGCAGTGCTAGAGATGTCGGACTCCGGAATCCCTACGAGCAGTACTTC. Translated, it gives CSARDVGLRNPYEQYF.